This T cell receptor beta chain derives from a study of blood T cells in healthy people across ages. With 0 bases clipped from V and 4 bases from J, the junction kept 3 bases outside the gene matches. In germline, CDR1 is SGHRS, CDR2 YFSETQ. The CDR3 covers 15 residues. Next came a second PCR, run for about 6 to 11 cycles, which used a sample-barcoded 5' primer along with a J-beta primer mix. The template-switch adaptor was a 5' adaptor with 12 random nucleotides. It tagged each cDNA molecule. TCRdb itself ran the 5' RACE reads through MiXCR, one entry per CDR3 protein. The table includes hundreds of thousands of distinct CDR3 sequences, under 70% detected once.

The rearrangement joins TRBV5-1 to TRBJ2-3; 9 bases align to TRBD2. The sample comprised blood. This sequence was found in a man in his fifties or sixties in good health. The CDR3 is CASSLAPSGADTQYF. The CDR3 bases are TGCGCCAGCAGCTTGGCCCCTAGCGGGGCAGATACGCAGTATTTT. Filled out from reference TRBV5-1 and TRBJ2-3, the complete variable domain reads KAGVTQTPRYLIKTRGQQVTLSCSPISGHRSVSWYQQTPGQGLQFLFEYFSETQRNKGNFPGRFSGRQFSNSRSEMNVSTLELGDSALYLCASSLAPSGADTQYFGPGTRLTVL.